The 16 T cell receptor beta chains presented below share a single source sample, sequenced in a study of blood T cell repertoires in COVID-19. Generated by immunoSEQ multiplex PCR, the TCRdb table keeps only in-frame clones and is missing some. Found here are 260,000 or so clones, more than 80% of them singletons; the top ten hold roughly 8%. Sequencing input: peripheral blood. The source is a woman aged 80 or older with COVID-19, enrolled during active disease.

The chain joins TRBV2 to TRBJ1-5, with D unclear. Germline V gene lookup returns CDR1 SNHLY and CDR2 FYNNEI. The CDR3 is made up of 13 amino acids. With 7 bases removed from V and 7 bases from J, the gap between germline ends came to 14 bases. CDR3 sequence reads: CASKEAFGQPQHF. The DNA for the CDR3 is TGTGCCAGCAAGGAGGCCTTTGGACAGCCCCAGCATTTT.

This clone was observed a single time. The chain couples TRBV2 to TRBJ2-1; D unresolved. Germline loops: CDR1 SNHLY, CDR2 FYNNEI. There are 13 residues in the CDR3. V shed 2 bases and J shed 3 bases, with 5 bases lying between them. In DNA, the CDR3 is TGTGCCAGCAGTGAAACCGGCTACAATGAGCAGTTCTTC. Its translation is CASSETGYNEQFF.

The rearrangement uses TRBV20-1 and TRBJ1-6; D might be TRBD1 (6 bases). The CDR3 is 13 residues long. CDR1 and CDR2 from the germline V gene are DFQATT and SNEGSKA (reference sequence). V was cut by 4 bases and J by 8 bases, with 12 bases left in between. CDR3 sequence reads: CSANEGGHSPLHF. The CDR3 DNA reads TGCAGTGCTAATGAGGGGGGGCATTCACCCCTCCACTTT.

This chain links TRBV6-6 with TRBJ2-2, with D possibly TRBD1 on 5 matching bases. V lost 6 bases to trimming and J lost 0 bases, with 11 bases between them. Germline V gene sequence: CDR1 MNHNY, CDR2 SVGAGI (reference sequence). This CDR3 has 15 amino acids. DNA for the CDR3: TGTGCCAGCAGATACGACAGCGCGAACACCGGGGAGCTGTTTTTT. It yields the protein CASRYDSANTGELFF.

The V call is TRBV6-5, the J call TRBJ2-7; D possibly corresponds to TRBD1 (5 bases). CDR3 length: 15 residues. The V end was cut by 2 bases, the J end by 6 bases, with 17 bases between. Germline CDR1 reads MNHEY; CDR2 reads SVGAGI. CDR3 nucleotides: TGTGCCAGCAGTTACCTCGGGCAGGGAAGGAGCGAGCAGTACTTC. This sequence encodes CASSYLGQGRSEQYF.

The V and J genes are TRBV2 and TRBJ1-1; possible D gene TRBD1, 6 bases. Germline CDR1 reads SNHLY; CDR2 reads FYNNEI. CDR3 length: 13 amino acids. Trimming shortened V by 2 bases and J by 5 bases, and 9 bases separated the two germline ends. CDR3: CASSEPGVTEAFF. The CDR3 coding sequence is TGTGCCAGCAGTGAACCAGGGGTTACTGAAGCTTTCTTT. Drawing the rest from reference TRBV2 and TRBJ1-1, the complete variable domain is EPEVTQTPSHQVTQMGQEVILRCVPISNHLYFYWYRQILGQKVEFLVSFYNNEISEKSEIFDDQFSVERPDGSNFTLKIRSTKLEDSAMYFCASSEPGVTEAFFGQGTRLTVV.

CDR3 in DNA: TGCGCCAGCAGCCAACCCCCCCAGGGGGTCTATGGCTACACCTTC. It encodes CASSQPPQGVYGYTF. The V call is TRBV4-1, the J call TRBJ1-2; 7 bases are a match to TRBD1. Germline assignment: CDR1 MGHRA and CDR2 YSYEKL. Losses at the gene ends were 2 bases for V and 4 bases for J; bases not matched to a gene: 7. This CDR3 has 15 residues.

This clone was found once. The chain joins TRBV23-1 to TRBJ1-1; 9 nucleotides line up with TRBD1. TRBV23-1 is noted as an ORF with a role that remains uncertain. The CDR3 sequence is 15 residues long. V was clipped by 4 bases and J by 2 bases; unmatched bases: 5. The CDR3 nucleotides are TGCGCCAGCAGTCCAACACAGGGGGCCAACACTGAAGCTTTCTTT. Translation: CASSPTQGANTEAFF.

The chain's CDR3 is CASSEYREESGTYF. As DNA, the CDR3 is TGTGCCAGCAGTGAATATAGAGAAGAGAGCGGGACATACTTC. V and J are TRBV25-1 and TRBJ2-7; D is perhaps TRBD2 (7 bases). Between the trimmed V and J ends, which lost 0 bases and 13 bases, there was a span of 19 bases. Germline V gene lookup returns CDR1 MGHDK and CDR2 SYGVNS. The CDR3 is 14 amino acids.

This chain joins TRBV10-3 and TRBJ1-2; possible D gene TRBD1, 5 bases. The germline gives CDR1 ENHRY, CDR2 SYGVKD. The CDR3 extends over 14 amino acids. Trimming shortened V by 6 bases and J by 7 bases, and 18 bases separated the two germline ends. CDR3 sequence (DNA): TGTGCCATCAGGGGGAGCGGGGGATCCGGTGGCTACACCTTC. This codes for CAIRGSGGSGGYTF.

This clone was seen once. The chain recombines TRBV18 with TRBJ1-4; no clear D. The V gene lost 6 bases and the J gene lost 6 bases, with 5 bases spanning the gap. The length of the CDR3 is 11 residues. Germline lookup yields CDR1 KGHSH and CDR2 LQKENI. The CDR3 bases are TGTGCCAGCTCCCGTGATGAAAAACTGTTTTTT. This sequence encodes CASSRDEKLFF.

This chain links TRBV5-1 with TRBJ1-1, with 10 positions matching TRBD1. The J segment lost 7 bases and the V segment lost 4 bases, leaving 13 bases of the junction unmatched. The length of the CDR3 is 16 residues. Per germline, CDR1 SGHRS and CDR2 YFSETQ. CDR3 region: CASSIGTGVANDEAFF. The CDR3 bases are TGCGCCAGCAGCATCGGGACAGGGGTGGCGAATGATGAAGCTTTCTTT.

The chain recombines TRBV4-1 with TRBJ2-7; tentatively, D is TRBD2 (7 bases). Per the germline V gene, CDR1 is MGHRA and CDR2 is YSYEKL. The CDR3 has 16 amino acids. The V end lost 4 bases, the J end lost 2 bases, and 18 bases lay between the germline ends. CDR3 sequence: CASSRSEGGQTYEQYF. The CDR3 bases are TGCGCCAGCAGCCGCTCTGAGGGGGGGCAGACCTACGAGCAGTACTTC.

This clone was seen a few times. V gene TRBV5-8 combines with J gene TRBJ2-3; 9 bases agree with TRBD2. Germline CDR1 is SGHTS and CDR2 is YDEGEE. CDR3 size: 15 residues. Losses at the gene ends were 4 bases for V and 5 bases for J; bases not matched to a gene: 8. Written as DNA, the CDR3 is TGTGCCAGCAGCCCCCGTAGAGCGGGGGGAGATACGCAGTATTTT. Translation: CASSPRRAGGDTQYF. The whole variable domain, remainder taken from reference TRBV5-8 and TRBJ2-3, is EAGVTQSPTHLIKTRGQQATLRCSPISGHTSVYWYQQALGLGLQFLLWYDEGEERNRGNFPPRFSGRQFPNYSSELNVNALELEDSALYLCASSPRRAGGDTQYFGPGTRLTVL.

This clone was observed once. The CDR3 is CASIHRETGELFF. CDR3 DNA: TGTGCCAGCATCCACAGGGAAACCGGGGAGCTGTTTTTT. This sequence joins TRBV5-5 and TRBJ2-2; tentatively, D is TRBD1 (6 bases). Germline CDR1 and CDR2: SGHKS and YYEKEE (reference sequence). Trimming pared 6 bases from V and 5 bases from J, leaving 11 bases between. CDR3 size: 13 residues.

The chain uses TRBV10-3 and TRBJ2-1, with D perhaps matching TRBD2 (7 bases). Trimming took 11 bases from V and 0 from J, leaving 20 bases between them. Germline-derived CDR1 and CDR2 are ENHRY and SYGVKD. The CDR3 is made up of 16 amino acids. The CDR3 protein is CAALEGGGRSYNEQFF. The CDR3 DNA reads TGTGCCGCCCTAGAGGGCGGGGGCCGCTCCTACAATGAGCAGTTCTTC.